This T cell receptor (beta chain) was captured by sequencing in a study of neurological immune-mediated disorders. Synthesis of cDNA used 5'RACE (with 10-nucleotide random UMIs). TCRdb itself ran the 5' RACE reads through MiXCR, one entry per CDR3 protein. The data contain about 76,000 distinct CDR3 sequences, approximately 17% of them singletons. The healthy controls volunteered at a blood bank in Maryland, USA. The unsorted libraries originated from 2 million PBMCs kept at -80 C. This clonotype was seen repeatedly, ten times or more. The CDR3 loop spans 15 amino acids. The germline V gene has CDR1 SNHLY and CDR2 FYNNEI. V lost 9 bases and J lost 6; bases outside the gene matches: 12.

The sequenced material came from PBMCs. The origin of this receptor is a woman in her 40s in good health. The chain joins TRBV2 to TRBJ1-2, with 11 bases identical to TRBD1. The CDR3 protein is CASITIPGQGDGYTF. DNA of the CDR3: TGTGCCAGTATTACTATTCCGGGACAGGGGGATGGCTACACCTTC. The variable domain in full, completed from reference TRBV2 and TRBJ1-2, reads EPEVTQTPSHQVTQMGQEVILRCVPISNHLYFYWYRQILGQKVEFLVSFYNNEISEKSEIFDDQFSVERPDGSNFTLKIRSTKLEDSAMYFCASITIPGQGDGYTFGSGTRLTVV.